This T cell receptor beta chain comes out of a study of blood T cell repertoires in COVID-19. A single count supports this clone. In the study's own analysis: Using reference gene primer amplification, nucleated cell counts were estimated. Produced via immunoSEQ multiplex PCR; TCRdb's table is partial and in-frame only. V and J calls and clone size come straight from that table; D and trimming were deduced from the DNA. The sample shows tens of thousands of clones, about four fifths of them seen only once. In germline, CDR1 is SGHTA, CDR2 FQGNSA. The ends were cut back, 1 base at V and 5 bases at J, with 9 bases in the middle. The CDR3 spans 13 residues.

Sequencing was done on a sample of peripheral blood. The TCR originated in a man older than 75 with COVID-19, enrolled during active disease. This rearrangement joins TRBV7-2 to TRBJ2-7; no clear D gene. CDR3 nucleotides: TGTGCCAGCAGCTTAGTATATGGCAACGAGCAGTACTTC. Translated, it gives CASSLVYGNEQYF.